This TCR beta chain stems from a study of human T cells and chemical hapten exposure. The study, taken as a whole, reports: Sensitizing with DPC caused no change in TCRs above 1 in 1000 frequency.

Individual cDNA molecules (in the library) carried attached unique molecular identifiers. TCRdb re-analysed the RACE reads in MiXCR, keeping a single row per CDR3 protein. The profile covers about 79,000 distinct CDR3 sequences, with over 8.5% appearing a single time and approximately 1.5% taken by the ten largest. A remark on this clonotype: Its antigen is currently unknown.

The time point is: healthy volunteer bleed at 6 weeks. Total RNA extraction was carried out from unfractionated whole blood. The germline V gene has CDR1 SQVTM and CDR2 ANQGSEA. This CDR3 is built from 13 residues. V is TRBV29-1 and J is TRBJ2-3, with 10 nucleotides matching TRBD2. The sequenced sample was whole blood. This clonotype was obtained from a male donor in good health. Some clones in this sample may be carry-over from other donors' samples. CDR3 amino acids: CTVQGLAADTQYF. Written as DNA, the CDR3 is TGCACCGTACAAGGACTAGCGGCGGATACGCAGTATTTT.